This T cell receptor beta chain was recorded in a study of T cells in Graves' hyperthyroidism and ophthalmopathy. Investigators excluded patients with uncontrolled infection, other autoimmune disease, pregnancy or lactation. Diagnosis relied on clinical symptoms, serum thyroxine and TRAb, thyroid ultrasound and orbital computed tomography. There are a few counts of this clonotype. The antigen is not known. It was RNA transcripts that yielded the amplified TCR beta CDR3 regions. The HTBI primer set was used in a first-round RT-PCR of the TCR CDR3. One entry per CDR3 protein results from TCRdb running MiXCR on the multiplex PCR reads. The sample records roughly 500,000 distinct CDR3 sequences, 46% being singletons. Whole-study results and caveats: Ophthalmopathy was distinguished from stable hyperthyroidism by 13 V-J signatures. Blood also carried most thyroid clonotypes expanded above 0.001.

This sequence was found in an adult woman with Graves' disease, either hyperthyroidism or ophthalmopathy (not recorded which). Sequenced sample: peripheral blood or thyroid tissue (not recorded which).

DNA for the CDR3: TGTGCCAGCTCACTTGACAACGCACAAGAGACCCAGTACTTC. This encodes CASSLDNAQETQYF. V is TRBV18 and J is TRBJ2-5, with D hard to call. Trimming left V 4 bases short and J 2 bases short, with 11 bases between. Looked up from germline, CDR1 is KGHSH and CDR2 is LQKENI. The CDR3 contains 14 residues. Full variable domain (remainder filled in from reference TRBV18 and TRBJ2-5): NAGVMQNPRHLVRRRGQEARLRCSPMKGHSHVYWYRQLPEEGLKFMVYLQKENIIDESGMPKERFSAEFPKEGPSILRIQQVVRGDSAAYFCASSLDNAQETQYFGPGTRLLVL.